These 4 T cell receptor beta chains originate from one sample sequenced in a study of post-analysis software for immune sequencing data. Unique molecular identifiers had been added to the TCR beta cDNA libraries. TCRdb reprocessed the PCR reads with MiXCR, giving one entry per CDR3 protein. The sample records a few hundred thousand distinct CDR3 sequences, more than 30% being singletons. General study findings and limits: When patients were compared with controls, 5 or 6 TRBV segments were more frequent, TRBV5-6, TRBV5-1 and TRBV20-1 among them.

Antigens for these TCRs are unknown. What was sequenced was blood. The receptors originated from a girl aged 2-15 years with multiple sclerosis.

The chain recombines TRBV29-1 with TRBJ1-1; D perhaps matches TRBD1 (6 bases). The length of the CDR3 is 11 residues. V lost 7 bases, J lost 10 bases, and 16 bases lay in between. The germline V gene has CDR1 SQVTM and CDR2 ANQGSEA. For the CDR3, the DNA is TGCAGCGCCGAACCAACAGGGCGAGCTTTCTTT. It translates to CSAEPTGRAFF.

The gene calls are TRBV6-2 or TRBV6-3 and TRBJ2-7; D not resolved. Trimming pared 6 bases from V and 0 bases from J, leaving 21 bases between. Germline loops: CDR1 MNHEY, CDR2 SVGEGT. There are 17 residues in the CDR3. The CDR3 loop is CASSVASGSAYSYEQYF. The CDR3 nucleotides are TGTGCCAGCAGCGTTGCCTCGGGTTCAGCCTACTCCTACGAGCAGTACTTC.

This clonotype turned up a few times. This sequence joins TRBV6-5 and TRBJ1-2; D gene ambiguous. CDR3 size: 15 residues. V lost 0 bases to trimming and J lost 4 bases, with 12 bases between them. CDR1 is MNHEY, CDR2 SVGAGI, per germline. CDR3 region: CASSYSNQAPYGYTF. The CDR3 nucleotides read TGTGCCAGCAGTTACTCAAATCAGGCCCCCTATGGCTACACCTTC.

CDR3 in DNA: TGCGCCAGCAGCCGACAGGAAGCTGCCCCCTACGAGCAGTACTTC. Translating it yields CASSRQEAAPYEQYF. V and J are TRBV5-1 and TRBJ2-7, with D perhaps TRBD1 (6 bases). The germline V gene encodes CDR1 SGHRS and CDR2 YFSETQ. The CDR3 has 15 amino acids. The V end lost 4 bases, the J end lost 2 bases, and 16 bases lay between the germline ends.